Detailed here is one TCR beta chain. This clone has only a few counts. Its antigen target is currently unknown. Base qualities are not provided; no much larger clone lies one nucleotide away. The germline V and J ends show losses of 7 bases and 9 bases respectively, and no gene match explains 15 bases of the junction. CDR1 and CDR2, per the germline V gene (reference sequence), are MNHNY and SVGAGI. Taken from cysteine to phenylalanine, the CDR3 has 16 residues. Of all the DNA, just the CDR3 is kept, 48 bases in frame from base 1. These data come from a study of cytomegalovirus exposure and HLA in healthy donors (dated by TCRdb to about 2017). The study in broad terms: In an earlier analysis of around 540 of the donors, around 290 Gb of sequence data and just under 120 million unique TCR beta sequences from about 190 million T cells were reported. High-throughput TCR immunosequencing, statistical association of individual TCRs with disease status, and machine learning were combined to predict cytomegalovirus infection status. Four to six DR-DQ haplotypes were handled as single units for association and clustering, since linkage in the cohort was strong. The study aimed to test whether cataloging public T cell receptors could reveal signatures of past pathogen exposure. Typing coverage differed by locus: A, B, C, DRB1 and DQB1 were typed in roughly 620-630 donors, DQA1 in 522, DPA1 in 600 to 610, and DPB1 in just under 490. A later genetic analysis used genome-wide SNP genotypes for about 60% of the roughly 700 donors, treating that subset as a discovery cohort. Rather than drawing on any new phenotypic data, the later analysis identified candidate immune exposures from TCR beta sequences and the way those sequences occurred across donors. In an earlier analysis of several hundred of the donors, high-throughput TCR beta sequencing was used to judge whether each TCR beta V gene segment behaved as functional or pseudogenic. Class I and class II HLA loci were covered by the typing at four-digit resolution. About 280 gigabases of sequencing data and around 80 million unique TCR sequences made up an early release that covered about 640 HLA-typed donors. Every repertoire in the discovery cohort had been generated on one and the same sequencing platform. Of the 350 to 450 genotyped donors, 65% to 90% fell in the genetic ancestry cluster associated with self-reported Caucasian donors. Among a few hundred genotyped donors of the cohort, an average of approximately 240,000 unique TCR beta nucleotide sequences were sequenced per donor, roughly 20% of them non-productive. Donor age, sex, ethnicity and CMV serostatus were compiled alongside the repertoire data. The T cell repertoires of 670 or so subjects were profiled by immunosequencing and related to cytomegalovirus serostatus. A later analysis re-analyzed previously published TCR beta repertoires from 666 donors and added high-resolution HLA genotyping to study TCR occurrence patterns. Along with the roughly 610-subject first cohort, a separate validation cohort of around 120 different subjects was used.

In total, 500 to 700 healthy bone marrow donors made up the cohort. At the time of sampling, all cohort members were nominally healthy, though unrecorded immune exposures were likely present. The donor was CMV seronegative and was included in the group of about 350 seronegative cohort members. A peripheral blood sample was provided by each donor, and peripheral blood mononuclear cells were used for TCR beta sequencing. The Qiagen DNeasy Blood Extraction Kit was used to extract genomic DNA from the blood cell samples. The library came from the immunoSEQ multiplex PCR assay. For the multiplex PCR, a mixture combining 60 forward primers for TCR Vbeta segments and 13 reverse primers for TCR Jbeta segments was used. Amplification of the CDR3 region of rearranged TCR beta genes was performed with a multiplex PCR assay on genomic DNA. The Illumina HiSeq System was used to sequence the amplified TCR beta libraries as 87-base-pair reads. The paper's processing steps were these. A later analysis tallied around 80 million unique TCR beta chains across the 700 or so repertoires, and some 12 million of those chains were shared by two or more donors. Raw reads were error-corrected and collapsed into unique sequences by a nearest-neighbor algorithm in which closely related sequences were merged to remove PCR and sequencing errors. CDR3 sequences were aligned to IMGT reference sequences to assign V, D and J gene segments. For a sequence to be retained, a match of at least six nucleotides was required to both a V gene segment and a J gene segment. A rearrangement counted as productive if the CDR3 had no stop codons and remained in frame with V and J, and every other rearrangement counted as non-productive. Following IMGT convention, CDR3 was defined as the stretch from the second conserved V-encoded cysteine to the conserved J-encoded phenylalanine. In an earlier analysis of 587 of the donors, sequences lacking an unambiguous match to a single V gene segment were excluded. In an earlier analysis of 587 of the donors, a V segment was called functional when productive rearrangements were above 56.7%, and segregating when the standard deviation between donors exceeded 5%. A statistical classification framework was developed to diagnose cytomegalovirus status using the catalog of TCR beta chain sequences. In a later analysis, TCR nucleotide sequences were compared against IMGT/GENE-DB human TR gene sequences so that V and J genes could be assigned. In a later analysis, CDR3 sequences and most-parsimonious VDJ recombination scenarios were assigned using the TCRdist pipeline. In a later analysis, every TCR beta chain was defined by the combination of its CDR3 amino acid sequence and its V-gene family, and reads without a unique V-gene family were dropped. In a later analysis, around 600 highly shared, low-generation-probability nucleotide sequences were removed to address suspected cross-contamination and a sequencing artifact. A later analysis calculated a clonal expansion index for each public chain from normalized within-repertoire ranks of inferred template counts. A later analysis computed generation probabilities with a VDJ recombination model fitted to out-of-frame rearrangements, and checked the results against IGoR. In a later analysis, hypergeometric tests were used to score TCR-TCR, TCR-HLA and TCR-CMV co-occurrence, with a repertoire-size bias correction applied to TCR pairs. To estimate false discovery rates, a later analysis permuted the HLA or CMV assignments 20 times. In a later analysis, co-occurring TCRs were grouped using DBSCAN, and TCRdist sequence similarity was added for clustering within HLA-allele-positive subsets. Repertoires with fewer than 30,000 or more than 120,000 public chains, plus five repertoires with anomalous nucleotide sharing, were excluded from co-occurrence clustering. Entries here come from immuneACCESS through TCRdb and include only in-frame sequences with V and J called. Some clones fail to appear in such tables; in the studies checked, an unresolved V gene covers under half of the shortfall, and the cause of the remainder is unknown. That table gives V, J and clone size, and the DNA gave D and trimming. The sample contains 95,000 to 100,000 clones, around 82% of them found a single time. The ten largest clones take up approximately 0.83% of the sample.

The full study reports these points: Linkage disequilibrium might explain the correlated functional status among segregating V segments, but an unknown experimental factor could not be excluded. A few of the identified cytomegalovirus-associated TCR beta chains were confirmed in vitro to be specific for cytomegalovirus antigens. The authors suggested that the approach could potentially be generalized to other disease states and immunological phenotypes. The study listed 150 to 200 TCR beta chains as associated with cytomegalovirus. A later genetic analysis associated a missense DCLRE1C variant with V-gene and J-gene trimming of TCR beta chains, and an independent cohort replicated the association. Most TCR sequences were seen in very few donors, while some public TCRs were found in many individuals. According to a later genetic analysis, donors in an Asian-associated ancestry cluster had fewer N-insertions in productive TCRs than the approximately 650-donor mean. The presence/absence analyses assumed that sequencing depth was roughly uniform across donors, and that assumption may not be true. A group of highly shared sequence variants was considered likely to be a technical artifact of the sequencing pipeline. Compared with equally common non-associated chains, HLA-associated TCR beta chains in a later analysis were more clonally expanded and had lower generation probabilities. When HLA alleles, especially DR and DQ, strongly co-occurred, attributing TCR associations to individual alleles was difficult. In an earlier analysis of under 600 of the donors, most TCR beta V segments were observed in productive rearrangements about 90% or about 30% of the time, broadly matching IMGT annotations. Immune exposure information for the cohort was limited to CMV serostatus. A later analysis found that TCR association rates varied across HLA loci, with DRB1 alleles showing the most associated TCRs and HLA-C alleles the fewest. Specific HLA alleles were associated with about 17,000 TCR beta sequences at a false discovery rate of 0.05 in a later analysis. Some 16 rarely observed V segments, including chromosome 9 orphons, were excluded from the earlier analysis of a few hundred of the donors because counts were too low. In this cohort, only TCR beta chains were sequenced, and detectable features were limited by the absence of alpha or paired-chain data. The 87-base-pair reads could not distinguish some IMGT-functional V segments, including TRBV6-2 and TRBV6-3, so those segments were excluded. In a later analysis, most CMV-associated TCR beta chains were found to appear HLA-restricted, with HLA associations seemingly driven largely by CMV exposure. A further reported finding was that TCR beta sequences accurately predicted the HLA-A and HLA-B alleles for most subjects in the first cohort. Several of the top co-occurrence clusters appeared to be linked to parvovirus B19, influenza, CMV and Epstein-Barr virus, according to a later analysis. The classifier was reported to diagnose cytomegalovirus status with high specificity and sensitivity in both the original cohort and the validation cohort. Because some donors lacked HLA typing at each locus, the association tests relied only on the typed subset.

Rearrangement joined TRBV6-6 to TRBJ1-3; TRBD1 fits 10 bases in the junction. The receptor was derived from a woman aged 60-75 years in good health and CMV-seronegative. Sequencing input: PBMCs. The nucleotides read TGTGCCAGCACCGTCGGGTGGGACAGGGGTTATAGCACCATATATTTT. This yields the protein CASTVGWDRGYSTIYF.